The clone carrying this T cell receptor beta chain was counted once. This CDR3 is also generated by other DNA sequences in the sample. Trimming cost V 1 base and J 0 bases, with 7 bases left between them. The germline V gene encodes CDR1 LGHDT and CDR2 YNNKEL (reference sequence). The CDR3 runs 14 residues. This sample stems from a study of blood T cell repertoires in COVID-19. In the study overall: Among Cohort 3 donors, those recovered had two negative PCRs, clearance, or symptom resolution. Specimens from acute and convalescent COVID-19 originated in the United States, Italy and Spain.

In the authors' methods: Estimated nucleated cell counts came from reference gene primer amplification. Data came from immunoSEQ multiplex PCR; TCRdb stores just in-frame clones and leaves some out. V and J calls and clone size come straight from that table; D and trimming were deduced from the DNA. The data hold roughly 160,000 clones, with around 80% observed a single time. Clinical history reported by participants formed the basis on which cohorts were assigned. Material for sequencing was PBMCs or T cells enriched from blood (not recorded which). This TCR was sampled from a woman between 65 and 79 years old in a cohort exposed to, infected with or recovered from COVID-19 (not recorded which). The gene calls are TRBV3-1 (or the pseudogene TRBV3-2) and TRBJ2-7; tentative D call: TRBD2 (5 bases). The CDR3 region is CASSQGLASYEQYF. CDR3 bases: TGTGCCAGCAGCCAAGGGCTAGCCTCCTACGAGCAGTACTTC.